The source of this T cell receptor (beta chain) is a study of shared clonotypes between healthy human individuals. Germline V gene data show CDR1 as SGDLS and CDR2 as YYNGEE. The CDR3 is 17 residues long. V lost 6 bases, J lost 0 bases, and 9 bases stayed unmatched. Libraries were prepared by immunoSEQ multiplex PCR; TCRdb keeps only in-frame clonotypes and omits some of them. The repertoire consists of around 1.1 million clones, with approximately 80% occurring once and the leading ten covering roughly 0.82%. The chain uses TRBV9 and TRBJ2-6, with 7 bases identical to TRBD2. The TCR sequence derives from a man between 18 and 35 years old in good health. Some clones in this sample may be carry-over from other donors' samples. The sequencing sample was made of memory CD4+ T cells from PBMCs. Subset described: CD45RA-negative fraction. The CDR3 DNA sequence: TGTGCCAGCACGGCTAGCGGAAAATACTCTGGGGCCAACGTCCTGACTTTC. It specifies CASTASGKYSGANVLTF.